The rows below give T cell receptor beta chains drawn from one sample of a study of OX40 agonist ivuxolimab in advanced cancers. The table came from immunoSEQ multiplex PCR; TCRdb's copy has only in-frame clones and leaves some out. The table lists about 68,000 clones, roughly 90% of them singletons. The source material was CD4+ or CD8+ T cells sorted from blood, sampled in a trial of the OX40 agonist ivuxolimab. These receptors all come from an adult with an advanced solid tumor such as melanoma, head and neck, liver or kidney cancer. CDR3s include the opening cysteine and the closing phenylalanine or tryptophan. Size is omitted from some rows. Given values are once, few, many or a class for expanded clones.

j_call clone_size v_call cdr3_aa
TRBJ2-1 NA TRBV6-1 CASQQGDANNEQFF
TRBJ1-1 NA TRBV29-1 CSVVLRQGTEAFF
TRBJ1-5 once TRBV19 CASRSHRGDQPQHF
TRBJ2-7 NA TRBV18 CASSPSGTSGSYEQYF
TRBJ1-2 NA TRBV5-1 CASSFTGGLNYGYTF
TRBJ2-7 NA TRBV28 CASSLFRQGYYEQYF
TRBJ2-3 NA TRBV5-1 CASSFQADTQYF
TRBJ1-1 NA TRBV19 CASSIEGSEAFF
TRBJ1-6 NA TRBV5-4 CASSMGDRALSNSPLHF
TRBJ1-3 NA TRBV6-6 CASRDRSSGNTIYF
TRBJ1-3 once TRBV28 CATVLGSSGNTIYF
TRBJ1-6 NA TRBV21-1 CASSARDRDASPLHF
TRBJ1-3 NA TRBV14 CASSQVPGRDGSSGNTIYF
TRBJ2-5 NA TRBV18 CASSRTYQETQYF
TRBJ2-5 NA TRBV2 CASMKTAETQYF
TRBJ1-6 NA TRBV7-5 CVRSLASSYNSPLHF
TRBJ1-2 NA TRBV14 CASSQAGAANYGYTF
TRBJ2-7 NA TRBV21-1 CASSKGKGVRRSSYEQYF
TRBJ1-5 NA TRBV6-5 CASQDRGLGNQPQHF
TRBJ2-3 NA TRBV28 CASSFQGATGSTDTQYF
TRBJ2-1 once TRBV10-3 CAINNQGEQFF
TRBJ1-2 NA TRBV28 CASSLASPTISGYTF
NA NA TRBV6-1 CASSEGTGYPYEQYF
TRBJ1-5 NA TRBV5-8 CASSPRRQGRGQPQHF
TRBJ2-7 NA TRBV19 CASLRSRGTPIFQYF
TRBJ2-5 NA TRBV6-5 CASSYSRARETQYF
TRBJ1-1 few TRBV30 CAWSYRGNTEAFF
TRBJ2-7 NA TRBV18 CASSGSNSYEQYF
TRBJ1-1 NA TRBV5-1 CASSSGQGNTEAFF
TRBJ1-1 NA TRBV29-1 CSAADGNTEAFF
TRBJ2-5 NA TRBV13 CASSATQGTPRETQYF
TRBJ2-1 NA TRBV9 CASSVARAGNEQFF
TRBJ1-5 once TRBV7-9 CASTQGGVLGDQPQHF
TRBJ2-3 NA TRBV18 CASSPPGTSSGTDTQYF
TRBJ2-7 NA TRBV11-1 CASSPRTNSYEQYF
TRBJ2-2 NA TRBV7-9 CASSLAPGTSTGELFF
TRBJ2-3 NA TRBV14 CASSQDKRSGTDTQYF